These 7 T cell receptor beta chains were sequenced from one sample in a study of blood T cells in healthy people across ages. Primers used in a second PCR of roughly 6 to 11 cycles were a sample-barcoded 5' primer and a J-beta primer mix. TCRdb re-called the 5' RACE reads through MiXCR, storing one row per CDR3 protein. The table lists 700,000 to 950,000 distinct CDR3 sequences, roughly 47% of them singletons. Source material: blood. All receptors come from a woman between 55 and 75 years old in good health.

This clonotype was counted a few times. The J gene is TRBJ2-1, the V gene TRBV10-3; unclear D gene. This CDR3 has 14 residues. The V and J ends lost 5 bases and 10 bases respectively, with 18 bases between them. Looked up from germline, CDR1 is ENHRY and CDR2 is SYGVKD. CDR3 sequence reads: CAISHGPQAGEQFF. The CDR3 nucleotides are TGTGCCATCAGTCACGGCCCGCAGGCAGGCGAGCAGTTCTTC.

This clonotype was counted only a few times. As DNA, the CDR3 is TGCAGCGTTGCGGACAGGTTATACAATGAGCAGTTCTTC. It yields the protein CSVADRLYNEQFF. The chain couples TRBV29-1 to TRBJ2-1, with 7 bases lining up with TRBD1. This CDR3 has 13 residues. The trim removed 4 bases at V and 4 bases at J, leaving 4 bases unmatched. CDR1 is SQVTM, CDR2 ANQGSEA, per germline.

The V call is TRBV7-2, the J call TRBJ1-6; tentatively, D is TRBD1 (5 bases). The germline CDR1 and CDR2 sequences are SGHTA and FQGNSA. CDR3 length equals 15 residues. The V gene lost 3 bases and the J gene lost 3 bases, with 9 bases spanning the gap. DNA for the CDR3: TGTGCCAGCAGCTTCCGGGACGGCTATAATTCACCCCTCCACTTT. It encodes CASSFRDGYNSPLHF.

Points on this clonotype: A much larger clone differs by one base, so this may be a read error. The chain employs TRBV29-1 and TRBJ2-7; the D gene is possibly TRBD2 (5 bases). CDR3 size: 14 residues. Germline V gene sequence: CDR1 SQVTM, CDR2 ANQGSEA. The V gene lost 1 base and the J gene lost 3 bases, with 13 bases spanning the gap. The CDR3 DNA sequence: TGCAGCGTTGAAGGTACACCCGCGGGCTACGAGCAGTACTTC. This encodes CSVEGTPAGYEQYF.

The gene calls are TRBV12-3 or TRBV12-4 and TRBJ2-3; 8 nucleotides line up with TRBD1. This CDR3 has 15 residues. V was clipped by 5 bases and J by 4 bases; unmatched bases: 8. The CDR3 region has the DNA TGTGCCAGCAGTACCGGACAGGGAAGGTCAGATACGCAGTATTTT. Protein: CASSTGQGRSDTQYF.

This clonotype was seen a few times. The chain has TRBV20-1 and TRBJ2-1, with 8 bases lining up with TRBD2. The germline gives CDR1 DFQATT, CDR2 SNEGSKA (reference sequence). V gave up 1 base and J gave up 8 bases; unmatched junction bases: 10. This CDR3 is 15 amino acids long. The CDR3 reads CSARAPAGGIDEQFF. CDR3 DNA sequence: TGCAGTGCTAGAGCCCCTGCGGGAGGCATAGATGAGCAGTTCTTC.

The chain recombines TRBV6-2 or TRBV6-3 with TRBJ2-7, with 9 bases that match TRBD1. The CDR3 covers 14 residues. Germline CDR1 is MNHEY and CDR2 is SVGEGT. The V gene end was trimmed by 5 bases and the J gene end by 2 bases; junction bases not matched to a gene: 4. This chain's CDR3 is CASSTTGGPYEQYF. The DNA for the CDR3 is TGTGCCAGCAGTACGACAGGGGGTCCCTACGAGCAGTACTTC.